Following are 27 T cell receptor beta chains from one sample sequenced in a study of a mutant IDH1 vaccine in newly diagnosed glioma. Libraries were prepared by immunoSEQ multiplex PCR; TCRdb keeps only in-frame clonotypes and omits some of them. The sample holds about 56,000 clones, over 70% seen once. No antigen has been assigned to these receptors. Sample time point: week 47, end of study. Doses of 300 ug of mutant IDH1 20-mer peptide were given with topical imiquimod. This material consisted of PBMCs, taken from a glioma patient whose treatment included an IDH1 peptide vaccine. The source is a man aged 45-60 years with glioma.

Comment on this clone: Other DNA sequences in this specimen translate into the identical CDR3. The chain joins TRBV30 to TRBJ1-1; D is unresolved. Trimming took 0 bases from V and 1 from J, leaving 6 bases between them. This CDR3 is 13 amino acids long. Germline V gene sequence: CDR1 GTSNPN, CDR2 SVGIG (reference sequence). CDR3 in amino acids: CAWSVSQNTEAFF. The CDR3 DNA is TGTGCCTGGAGTGTCTCTCAGAACACTGAAGCTTTCTTT.

In the case of this clone: A read error may produce the germline difference seen at one junction end. V is TRBV20-1 and J is TRBJ1-4; D remains ambiguous. The germline CDR1 and CDR2 sequences are DFQATT and SNEGSKA (reference sequence). This CDR3 has 11 amino acids. Written as DNA, the CDR3 is TGCAGTACTAGCCCCTTTGAAAAACTGTTTTTT. It codes for CSTSPFEKLFF.

This chain uses TRBV30 with TRBJ2-4, with D unresolved. V dropped 0 bases and J dropped 9 bases, with 15 bases sitting between them. Looked up from germline, CDR1 is GTSNPN and CDR2 is SVGIG (reference sequence). The CDR3 runs 14 residues. DNA for the CDR3: TGTGCCTGGAGTGTGGCGGTGGCTTCTAGCATTCAGTACTTC. Translation: CAWSVAVASSIQYF.

The chain couples TRBV7-9 to TRBJ2-3, with no clear D. The CDR3 is made up of 15 amino acids. Germline V gene sequence: CDR1 SEHNR, CDR2 FQNEAQ (reference sequence). The ends were cut back, 1 base at V and 0 bases at J, with 8 bases in the middle. The CDR3 region is CASSLGLSSTDTQYF. DNA for the CDR3: TGTGCCAGCAGCTTAGGGCTGTCTAGCACAGATACGCAGTATTTT.

CDR3 nucleotide sequence: TGTGCCAGCAGCTCTTACCCGGGACAGGGGGATCAGCCCCAGCATTTT. This encodes CASSSYPGQGDQPQHF. The gene calls are TRBV5-5 and TRBJ1-5, with 11 bases aligning to TRBD1. In germline, CDR1 is SGHKS, CDR2 YYEKEE (reference sequence). With 3 bases clipped from V and 5 bases from J, the junction kept 7 bases outside the gene matches. CDR3 length: 16 amino acids.

The gene calls are TRBV5-1 and TRBJ2-3; D might be TRBD1 (6 bases). CDR1 and CDR2 (germline): SGHRS, YFSETQ. The CDR3 has 13 amino acids. The V and J ends lost 0 bases and 13 bases respectively, with 15 bases between them. The DNA of the CDR3 is TGCGCCAGCAGCTTGGATCCGGGACAAAGCAAGTATTTT. Amino acids: CASSLDPGQSKYF.

The V and J genes are TRBV30 and TRBJ1-5, with TRBD1 matching over 7 bases. CDR1 and CDR2 (germline): GTSNPN, SVGIG (reference sequence). The CDR3 runs 17 residues. Unmatched junction bases numbered 8, after V lost 0 bases and J lost 0 bases. The CDR3 region is CAWSVGGQGFSNQPQHF. The DNA of the CDR3 is TGTGCCTGGAGTGTAGGGGGCCAGGGGTTTAGCAATCAGCCCCAGCATTTT.

The chain has TRBV13 and TRBJ1-1, with D possibly matching TRBD1 (6 bases). V was cut by 4 bases and J by 6 bases, with 15 bases left in between. Germline loops: CDR1 PRHDT, CDR2 FYEKMQ (reference sequence). CDR3 length equals 14 residues. The DNA for the CDR3 is TGTGCCAGCAGCTACTTTAGGGGGGTAGCTGAAGCTTTCTTT. As protein: CASSYFRGVAEAFF.

This clone was picked up one time. This chain links TRBV5-8 with TRBJ1-5; a possible D gene is TRBD1 (5 bases). CDR1 is SGHTS and CDR2 is YDEGEE in the germline V gene. Between the trimmed V and J ends, which lost 3 bases and 0 bases, there was a span of 16 bases. The CDR3 has 17 residues. In DNA, the CDR3 is TGTGCCAGCAGCTCTGCGATGGCAGGGTTTAGCAATCAGCCCCAGCATTTT. Its protein product is CASSSAMAGFSNQPQHF.

V gene TRBV5-1 combines with J gene TRBJ1-1; perhaps TRBD1 as D (6 bases). Trimming took 3 bases from V and 7 from J, leaving 19 bases between them. Per the germline V gene, CDR1 is SGHRS and CDR2 is YFSETQ. CDR3 length: 15 amino acids. CDR3 DNA: TGCGCCAGCAGCTGGGGGGCAGGGGCCAGAGATGAAGCTTTCTTT. Translated: CASSWGAGARDEAFF.

This clone was detected a few times. J is TRBJ1-1 and V is TRBV10-1, with 8 bases fitting TRBD1. Germline assignment: CDR1 WNHNN and CDR2 SYGVQD (reference sequence). This CDR3 has 18 amino acids. Trimming removed 7 bases from V and 5 bases from J; junction bases left unmatched: 21. This CDR3 reads CASTPTEVPFDRGTEAFF. The CDR3 DNA follows: TGCGCCAGCACCCCGACCGAGGTTCCGTTTGACAGGGGAACTGAAGCTTTCTTT.

This clone turned up a few times. The V gene is TRBV5-1, the J gene TRBJ2-3; 14 bases are a match to TRBD2. The germline gives CDR1 SGHRS, CDR2 YFSETQ. The V gene end was trimmed by 0 bases and the J gene end by 6 bases; junction bases not matched to a gene: 9. The CDR3 has 18 residues. CDR3 DNA sequence: TGCGCCAGCAGCTTGGTGGGACTAGCGGGGGTCCTGCAGGATACGCAGTATTTT. It translates to CASSLVGLAGVLQDTQYF. Looking up the rest from reference TRBV5-1 and TRBJ2-3 gives the full variable domain: KAGVTQTPRYLIKTRGQQVTLSCSPISGHRSVSWYQQTPGQGLQFLFEYFSETQRNKGNFPGRFSGRQFSNSRSEMNVSTLELGDSALYLCASSLVGLAGVLQDTQYFGPGTRLTVL.

The CDR3 region is CASSLFVGNTEAFF. The CDR3 DNA reads as TGTGCCAGCAGTTTATTTGTCGGCAACACTGAAGCTTTCTTT. V is TRBV27 and J is TRBJ1-1; unclear D gene. In germline, CDR1 is MNHEY, CDR2 SMNVEV (reference sequence). Trimming removed 1 base from V and 2 bases from J, with 8 bases in between. This CDR3 comprises 14 residues.

The CDR3 sequence is CASLPTGSTGELFF. CDR3 nucleotide sequence: TGTGCCAGCCTTCCAACAGGGTCTACCGGGGAGCTGTTTTTT. The V and J genes are TRBV2 and TRBJ2-2; TRBD1 is a possible D gene (6 bases). V lost 8 bases and J 5 bases, leaving 15 bases between the germline ends. CDR1 is SNHLY, CDR2 FYNNEI, per germline. The length of the CDR3 is 14 residues.

The rearrangement uses TRBV11-2 and TRBJ2-5; no definite D call. CDR1 SGHAT and CDR2 FQNNGV come from the germline V gene. V lost 3 bases and J lost 2, with 7 bases in between. The CDR3 is 13 amino acids. CDR3 amino acids: CASSFNHQETQYF. DNA of the CDR3: TGTGCCAGCAGCTTCAATCATCAAGAGACCCAGTACTTC.

This CDR3 reads CASSVGGRGSGELFF. The DNA of the CDR3 is TGTGCCAGCAGCGTAGGAGGCAGGGGAAGCGGGGAGCTGTTTTTT. The genes are TRBV9 and TRBJ2-2; a possible D gene is TRBD1 (6 bases). The V gene's germline CDR1 is SGDLS and CDR2 YYNGEE. V was shortened by 0 bases and J by 7 bases, with 13 bases between the two germline ends. The CDR3 covers 15 residues.

This clone has only a few counts. The genes are TRBV12-5 and TRBJ1-4; D is undetermined. The CDR3 covers 11 residues. Germline CDR1 is LGHNT and CDR2 is FRNRAP. The V end was cut by 8 bases, the J end by 7 bases, with 8 bases between. CDR3 sequence: CASREGEKLFF. The CDR3 nucleotides read TGTGCTAGTCGTGAGGGTGAAAAACTGTTTTTT.

The chain uses TRBV7-9 and TRBJ1-5; D possibly corresponds to TRBD1 (6 bases). Trimming removed 3 bases from V and 3 bases from J, with 12 bases in between. CDR3 length: 15 residues. Per germline, CDR1 SEHNR and CDR2 FQNEAQ (reference sequence). The CDR3 protein is CASSFGGRVNQPQHF. The CDR3 nucleotides are TGTGCCAGCAGCTTCGGGGGCAGGGTCAATCAGCCCCAGCATTTT.

J is TRBJ1-5 and V is TRBV19; TRBD1 is a possible D gene (5 bases). Germline CDR1 LNHDA, CDR2 SQIVND (reference sequence). The CDR3 totals 15 residues. The V gene lost 5 bases and the J gene lost 2 bases, with 13 bases spanning the gap. The CDR3 DNA reads TGTGCCAGTAGTGCCGGGGGGGGACGCAATCAGCCCCAGCATTTT. This codes for CASSAGGGRNQPQHF.

CDR3 region: CASSLSPDLYEQYF. CDR3 nucleotides: TGTGCCAGCAGCCTTAGCCCGGATCTCTACGAGCAGTACTTC. This chain uses TRBV27 with TRBJ2-7, with D unclear. There are 14 residues in the CDR3. Germline V CDR1 and CDR2: MNHEY, SMNVEV (reference sequence). Trimming took 6 bases from V and 3 from J, leaving 15 bases between them.

The J gene is TRBJ1-2, the V gene TRBV5-1; D remains ambiguous. V gave up 0 bases and J gave up 0 bases, with 6 bases separating them. The CDR3 totals 14 residues. Germline CDR1 reads SGHRS; CDR2 reads YFSETQ. In DNA, the CDR3 is TGCGCCAGCAGCTTGGAGCTCTCTAACTATGGCTACACCTTC. This codes for CASSLELSNYGYTF.

This clone showed up just once. The chain couples TRBV7-2 to TRBJ1-5; TRBD1 agrees at 8 bases. V was clipped by 7 bases and J by 5 bases; unmatched bases: 7. Germline V gives CDR1 SGHTA, CDR2 FQGNSA. The CDR3 covers 14 residues. CDR3 loop: CASTWGQVDQPQHF. CDR3 sequence (DNA): TGTGCCAGCACCTGGGGACAGGTTGATCAGCCCCAGCATTTT.

This clone was observed a handful of times. The gene calls are TRBV5-6 and TRBJ2-1; no clear D. V was clipped by 4 bases and J by 0 bases, with 17 bases between them. CDR3 length: 17 amino acids. Per the germline V gene, CDR1 is SGHDT and CDR2 is YYEEEE. The CDR3 nucleotides are TGTGCCAGCAGCGGGTCCTCGGGCCTAAGCTCCTACAATGAGCAGTTCTTC. Translation gives CASSGSSGLSSYNEQFF.

The V call is TRBV27, the J call TRBJ1-1; D is undetermined. The ends were cut back, 6 bases at V and 1 base at J, with 12 bases in the middle. This CDR3 spans 14 amino acids. From germline, CDR1 is MNHEY and CDR2 SMNVEV (reference sequence). CDR3 nucleotide sequence: TGTGCCAGCAGCTCAGGACTGTCGAACACTGAAGCTTTCTTT. It translates to CASSSGLSNTEAFF.

The chain uses TRBV19 and TRBJ1-5, with a weak D call TRBD1 (6 bases). The CDR3 spans 15 residues. Germline-derived CDR1 and CDR2 are LNHDA and SQIVND (reference sequence). V lost 4 bases, J lost 3 bases, and 13 bases lay in between. CDR3: CASSKNREFNQPQHF. CDR3 in DNA: TGTGCCAGTAGTAAAAACAGGGAGTTCAATCAGCCCCAGCATTTT. The full variable domain, completed using reference TRBV19 and TRBJ1-5, is DGGITQSPKYLFRKEGQNVTLSCEQNLNHDAMYWYRQDPGQGLRLIYYSQIVNDFQKGDIAEGYSVSREKKESFPLTVTSAQKNPTAFYLCASSKNREFNQPQHFGDGTRLSIL.

The rearrangement uses TRBV4-3 and TRBJ2-7, with 9 bases identical to TRBD1. J was trimmed by 7 bases and V by 4 bases; bases with no gene match: 14. Germline V lookup: CDR1 LGHNA, CDR2 YSLEER. The CDR3 length is 16 residues. CDR3: CASSPTTDRGRGEQYF. CDR3 sequence (DNA): TGCGCCAGCAGCCCCACAACTGACAGGGGGAGGGGGGAGCAGTACTTC.

J is TRBJ1-5 and V is TRBV5-1; 7 nucleotides agree with TRBD1. The ends lost 0 bases at V and 4 bases at J; junction bases unmatched: 4. From germline, CDR1 is SGHRS and CDR2 YFSETQ. This CDR3 spans 15 amino acids. This CDR3 reads CASSLAPDRNQPQHF. The CDR3 DNA is TGCGCCAGCAGCTTGGCCCCGGACAGGAATCAGCCCCAGCATTTT.